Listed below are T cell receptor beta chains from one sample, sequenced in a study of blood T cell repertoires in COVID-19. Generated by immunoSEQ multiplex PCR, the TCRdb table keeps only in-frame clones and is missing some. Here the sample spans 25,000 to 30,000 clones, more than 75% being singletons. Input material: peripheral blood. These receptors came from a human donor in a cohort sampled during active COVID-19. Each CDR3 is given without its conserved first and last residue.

ASSPQSSGANVLT,TRBJ2-6,TRBV7-3
ASSPKRQGPGYRNQPQH,TRBJ1-5,TRBV6-2/TRBV6-3
ASSPSGGGAEQY,TRBJ2-7,TRBV9
ASSQGPTEPGNTIY,TRBJ1-3,TRBV4-3
ASSQGVPCGETQY,TRBJ2-5,TRBV14
ASKEAGGGTDTQY,TRBJ2-3,TRBV5-1
ASGPGQQPEQY,TRBJ2-7,TRBV4-1
ASSLVGRLAAGDYEQY,TRBJ2-7,TRBV5-4
ASSLAQATGSEAF,TRBJ1-1,TRBV11-2
ASSGTGIYNEQF,TRBJ2-1,TRBV25-1
ASSPRDSYNYGYT,TRBJ1-2,TRBV27
ASSLGGGAVDTQY,TRBJ2-3,TRBV5-6
ASSGLIAGRRETQY,TRBJ2-5,TRBV3-1/TRBV3-2
ASSFQGNYGYT,TRBJ1-2,TRBV5-1
ASSPACRDSESYEQY,TRBJ2-7,TRBV7-6